This is a list of T cell receptor beta chains from one sample in a study of CD8+ T cells in alopecia areata. The assay was immunoSEQ multiplex PCR, and TCRdb's table has in-frame clones only and misses some. Of more than 95,000 clones listed, roughly 41% are singletons. Sequencing used CD4+ T cells sorted from blood. The receptors here all came from a human donor with alopecia areata. Each CDR3 is given with its conserved first and last residue. A D gene is named only where the DNA matches it firmly. Part of the rows lack a size; the others show once, few, many or a class for expanded clones.

TRBJ2-2 15 TRBV7-2 TRBD1 . CASSFPTGDTGELFF TGTGCCAGCAGCTTCCCGACAGGGGATACCGGGGAGCTGTTTTTT
TRBJ2-7 14 TRBV7-9 . . CASSLAGDPYEQYF TGTGCCAGCAGCTTAGCCGGGGATCCCTACGAGCAGTACTTC
TRBJ2-1 14 TRBV15 . few CATSRGKNYNEQFF TGTGCCACCAGCAGAGGTAAAAACTACAATGAGCAGTTCTTC
TRBJ2-1 17 TRBV7-9 TRBD2 . CASSLNHGRGVYNEQFF TGTGCCAGCAGCTTAAACCACGGGAGGGGAGTCTACAATGAGCAGTTCTTC
TRBJ2-3 13 TRBV9 . . CASSASGADTQYF TGTGCCAGCAGCGCCTCAGGGGCAGATACGCAGTATTTT
TRBJ1-2 15 TRBV14 . few CASSQEADSWYGYTF TGTGCCAGCAGCCAAGAAGCTGACAGTTGGTATGGCTACACCTTC
TRBJ2-1 14 TRBV5-1 . few CASSPWTDYNEQFF TGCGCCAGCAGCCCTTGGACAGATTACAATGAGCAGTTCTTC
TRBJ2-5 16 TRBV15 . many CATSRLRSRYQETQYF TGTGCCACCAGCAGGCTGAGGTCAAGGTACCAAGAGACCCAGTACTTC
TRBJ2-7 14 TRBV5-1 TRBD2 . CASRGLAGVYEQYF TGCGCCAGCAGAGGACTAGCGGGAGTCTACGAGCAGTACTTC
TRBJ2-4 16 TRBV7-9 . few CASSLTQGLAKNIQYF TGTGCCAGCAGCTTAACACAGGGCCTAGCCAAAAACATTCAGTACTTC
TRBJ2-1 15 TRBV30 . few CAWSVDSGTYNEQFF TGTGCCTGGAGTGTAGATAGCGGAACCTACAATGAGCAGTTCTTC
TRBJ1-1 15 TRBV5-1 . . CASSPGVPLGTEAFF TGCGCCAGCAGCCCGGGGGTCCCCCTGGGCACTGAAGCTTTCTTT
TRBJ2-5 15 TRBV30 . . CAWSVFAGLQETQYF TGTGCCTGGAGTGTATTCGCTGGACTACAAGAGACCCAGTACTTC
TRBJ1-1 12 TRBV29-1 TRBD1 . CSVADRGAQAFF TGCAGCGTGGCGGACAGGGGTGCTCAAGCTTTCTTT
TRBJ1-1 16 TRBV27 . . CASSSPASSEASEAFF TGTGCCAGCAGTTCACCCGCCTCATCAGAAGCCAGTGAAGCTTTCTTT
TRBJ1-5 16 TRBV6-6 . . CASSYSSPGTNQPQHF TGTGCCAGCAGTTACTCCAGCCCCGGGACCAATCAGCCCCAGCATTTT
TRBJ2-5 15 TRBV7-2 TRBD2 . CASSFSSGPQETQYF TGTGCCAGCAGCTTTTCTAGCGGGCCCCAAGAGACCCAGTACTTC